Presented here are 6 T cell receptor beta chains from one specimen sequenced in a study of CXCR3-negative and CXCR3-positive naive CD8 T cells. Study results and caveats: Hydrophobicity was higher for TRB CDR3s found in CXCR3-positive naive cells than in CXCR3-negative naive cells.

cDNA libraries for TRB were generated by 5' RACE incorporating UMI labels. For each CDR3 protein, TCRdb gives one entry from its re-call of the 5' RACE reads, without DNA. With around 84,000 distinct CDR3 sequences in the sample, the ten largest clones hold roughly 0.89%. These receptors lack a known antigen. Sequencing input: naive CXCR3+ CD8+ T cells from blood. Subset defined: CD45RO-CCR7+CD27+CD95- naive CD8+ T cells expressing CXCR3 (TNR3+). The receptors stem from a human donor in good health. Some clones in this sample may be carry-over from other donors' samples.

This chain uses TRBV6-5 with TRBJ2-2; TCRdb's D call of TRBD2 is untestable without DNA. Per the germline V gene, CDR1 is MNHEY and CDR2 is SVGAGI. CDR3 length: 15 residues. Here the CDR3 reads CASSTSGRASGELFF.

V and J are TRBV20-1 and TRBJ2-5; TCRdb's assignment of TRBD1 cannot be checked, as there is no DNA. CDR3 length: 16 residues. Germline lookup yields CDR1 DFQATT and CDR2 SNEGSKA (reference sequence). The CDR3: CSARALGQGVQETQYF.

The chain couples TRBV29-1 to TRBJ2-1; TCRdb indicates TRBD2, and absent DNA this call remains unverified. The length of the CDR3 is 16 residues. Germline lookup yields CDR1 SQVTM and CDR2 ANQGSEA. CDR3 amino acids: CSVDGLAGSSYNEQFF.

V is TRBV7-3 and J is TRBJ2-1; TCRdb's assignment of TRBD2 cannot be checked, as there is no DNA. This CDR3 is built from 16 residues. CDR1 is SGHTA, CDR2 FQGTGA, per germline. CDR3 protein: CASSRRDGMKSNEQFF.

The V and J genes are TRBV28 and TRBJ2-1; with no DNA, the TCRdb D assignment of TRBD1 cannot be verified. From germline, CDR1 is MDHEN and CDR2 SYDVKM. The CDR3 extends over 18 amino acids. CDR3 loop: CASSPLTPVVAGKDEQFF.

This chain uses TRBV6-4 with TRBJ2-4. Per the germline V gene, CDR1 is MRHNA and CDR2 is SNTAGT. CDR3 size: 11 residues. The CDR3 is CASIDDHIQYF.